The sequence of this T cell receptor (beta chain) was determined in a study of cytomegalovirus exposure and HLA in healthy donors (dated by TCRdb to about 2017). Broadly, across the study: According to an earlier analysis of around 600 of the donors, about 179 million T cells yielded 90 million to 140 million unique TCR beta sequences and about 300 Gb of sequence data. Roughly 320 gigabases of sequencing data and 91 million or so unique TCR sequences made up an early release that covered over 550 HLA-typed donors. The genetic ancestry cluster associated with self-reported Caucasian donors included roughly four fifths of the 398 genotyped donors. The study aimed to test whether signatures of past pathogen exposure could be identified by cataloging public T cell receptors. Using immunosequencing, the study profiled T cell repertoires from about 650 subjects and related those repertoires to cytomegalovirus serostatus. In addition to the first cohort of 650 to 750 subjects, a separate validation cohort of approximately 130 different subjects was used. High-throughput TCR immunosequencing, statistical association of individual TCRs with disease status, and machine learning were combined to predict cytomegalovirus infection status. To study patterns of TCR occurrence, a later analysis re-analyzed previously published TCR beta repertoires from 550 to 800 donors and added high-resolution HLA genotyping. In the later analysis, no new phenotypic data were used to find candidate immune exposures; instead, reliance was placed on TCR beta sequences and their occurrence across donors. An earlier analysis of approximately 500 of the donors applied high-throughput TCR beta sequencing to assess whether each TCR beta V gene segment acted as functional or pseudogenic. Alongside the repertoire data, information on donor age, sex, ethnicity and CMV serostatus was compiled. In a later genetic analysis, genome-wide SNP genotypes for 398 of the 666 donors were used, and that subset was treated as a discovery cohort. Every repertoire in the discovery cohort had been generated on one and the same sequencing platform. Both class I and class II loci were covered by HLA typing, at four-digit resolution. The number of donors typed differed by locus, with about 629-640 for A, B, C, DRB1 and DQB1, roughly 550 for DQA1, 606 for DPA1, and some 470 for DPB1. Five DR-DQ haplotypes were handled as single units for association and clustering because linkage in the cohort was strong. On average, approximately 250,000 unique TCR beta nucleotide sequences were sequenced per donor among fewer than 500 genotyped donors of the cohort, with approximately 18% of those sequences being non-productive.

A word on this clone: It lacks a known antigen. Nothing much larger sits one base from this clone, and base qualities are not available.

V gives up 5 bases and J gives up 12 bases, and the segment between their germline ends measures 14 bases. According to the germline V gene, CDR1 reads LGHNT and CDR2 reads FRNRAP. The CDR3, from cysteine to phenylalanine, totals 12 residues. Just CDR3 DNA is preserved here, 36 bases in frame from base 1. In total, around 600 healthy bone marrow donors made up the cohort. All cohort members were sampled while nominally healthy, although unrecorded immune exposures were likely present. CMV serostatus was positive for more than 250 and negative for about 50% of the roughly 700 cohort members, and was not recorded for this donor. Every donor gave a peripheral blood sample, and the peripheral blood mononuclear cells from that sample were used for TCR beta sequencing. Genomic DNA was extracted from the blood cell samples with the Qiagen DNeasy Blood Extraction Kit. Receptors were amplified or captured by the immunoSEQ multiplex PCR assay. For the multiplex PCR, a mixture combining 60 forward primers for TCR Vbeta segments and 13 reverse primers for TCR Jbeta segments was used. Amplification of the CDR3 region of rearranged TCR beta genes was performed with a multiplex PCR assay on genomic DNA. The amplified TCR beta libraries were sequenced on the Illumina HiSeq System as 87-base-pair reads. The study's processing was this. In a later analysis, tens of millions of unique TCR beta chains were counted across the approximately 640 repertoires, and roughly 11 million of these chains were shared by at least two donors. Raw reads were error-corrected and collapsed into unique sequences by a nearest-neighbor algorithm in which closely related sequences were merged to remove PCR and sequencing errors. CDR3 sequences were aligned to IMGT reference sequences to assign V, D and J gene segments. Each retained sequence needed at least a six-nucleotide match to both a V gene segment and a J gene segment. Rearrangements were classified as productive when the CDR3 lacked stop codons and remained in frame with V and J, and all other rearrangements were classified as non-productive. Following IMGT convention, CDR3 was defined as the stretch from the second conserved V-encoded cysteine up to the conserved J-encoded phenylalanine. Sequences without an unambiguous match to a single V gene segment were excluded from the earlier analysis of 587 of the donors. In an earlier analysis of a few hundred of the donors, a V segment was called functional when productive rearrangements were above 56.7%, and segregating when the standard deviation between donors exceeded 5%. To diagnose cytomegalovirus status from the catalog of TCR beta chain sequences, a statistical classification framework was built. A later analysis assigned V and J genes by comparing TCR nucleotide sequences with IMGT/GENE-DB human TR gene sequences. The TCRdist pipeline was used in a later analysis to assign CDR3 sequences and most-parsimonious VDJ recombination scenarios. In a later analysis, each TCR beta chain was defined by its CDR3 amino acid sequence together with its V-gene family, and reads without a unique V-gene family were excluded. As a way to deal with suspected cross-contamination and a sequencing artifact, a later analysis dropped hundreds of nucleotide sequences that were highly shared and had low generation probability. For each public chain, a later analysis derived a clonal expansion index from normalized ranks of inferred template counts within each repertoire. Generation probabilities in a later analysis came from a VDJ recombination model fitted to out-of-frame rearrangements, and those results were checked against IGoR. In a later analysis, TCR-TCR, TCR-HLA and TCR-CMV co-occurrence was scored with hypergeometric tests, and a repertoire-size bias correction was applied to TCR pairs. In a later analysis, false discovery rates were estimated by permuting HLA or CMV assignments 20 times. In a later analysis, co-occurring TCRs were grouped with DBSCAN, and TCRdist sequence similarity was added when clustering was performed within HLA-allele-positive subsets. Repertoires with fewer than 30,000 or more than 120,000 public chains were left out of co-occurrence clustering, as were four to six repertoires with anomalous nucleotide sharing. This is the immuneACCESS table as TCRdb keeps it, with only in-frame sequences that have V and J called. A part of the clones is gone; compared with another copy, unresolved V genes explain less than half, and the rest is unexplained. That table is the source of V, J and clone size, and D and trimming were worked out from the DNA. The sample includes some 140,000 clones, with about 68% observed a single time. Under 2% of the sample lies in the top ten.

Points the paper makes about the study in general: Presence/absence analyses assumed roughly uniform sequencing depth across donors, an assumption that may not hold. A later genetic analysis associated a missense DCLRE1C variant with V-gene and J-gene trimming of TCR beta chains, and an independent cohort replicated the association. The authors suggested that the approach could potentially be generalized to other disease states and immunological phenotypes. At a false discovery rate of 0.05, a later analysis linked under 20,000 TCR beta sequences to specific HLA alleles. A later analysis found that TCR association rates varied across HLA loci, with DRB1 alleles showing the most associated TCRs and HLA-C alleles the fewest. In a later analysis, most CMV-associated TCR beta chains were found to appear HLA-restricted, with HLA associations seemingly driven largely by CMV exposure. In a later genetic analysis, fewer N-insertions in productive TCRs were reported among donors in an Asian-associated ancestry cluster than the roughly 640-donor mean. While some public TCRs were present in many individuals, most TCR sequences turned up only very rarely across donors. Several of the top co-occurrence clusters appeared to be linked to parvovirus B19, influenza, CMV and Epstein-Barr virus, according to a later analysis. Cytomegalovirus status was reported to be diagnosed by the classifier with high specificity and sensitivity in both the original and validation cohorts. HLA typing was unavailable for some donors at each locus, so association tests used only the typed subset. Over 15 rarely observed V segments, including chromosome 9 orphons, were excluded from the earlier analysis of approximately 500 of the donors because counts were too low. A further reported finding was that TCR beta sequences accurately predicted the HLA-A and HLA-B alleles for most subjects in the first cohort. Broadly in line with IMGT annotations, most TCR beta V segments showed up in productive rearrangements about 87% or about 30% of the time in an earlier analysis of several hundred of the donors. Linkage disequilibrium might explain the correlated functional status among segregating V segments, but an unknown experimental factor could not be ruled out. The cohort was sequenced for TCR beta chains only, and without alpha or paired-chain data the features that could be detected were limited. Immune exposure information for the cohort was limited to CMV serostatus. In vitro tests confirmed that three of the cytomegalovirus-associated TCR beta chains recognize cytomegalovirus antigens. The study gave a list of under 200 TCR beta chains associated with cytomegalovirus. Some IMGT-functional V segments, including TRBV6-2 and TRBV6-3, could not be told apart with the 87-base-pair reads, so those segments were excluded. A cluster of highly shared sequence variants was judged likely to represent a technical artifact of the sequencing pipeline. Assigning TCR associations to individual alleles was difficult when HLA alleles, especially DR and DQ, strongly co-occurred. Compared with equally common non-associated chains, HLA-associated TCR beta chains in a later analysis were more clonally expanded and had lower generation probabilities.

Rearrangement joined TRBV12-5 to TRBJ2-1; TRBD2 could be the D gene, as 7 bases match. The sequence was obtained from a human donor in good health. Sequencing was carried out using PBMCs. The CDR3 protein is CASGIGRGGQFF. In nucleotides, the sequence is TGTGCTAGTGGTATCGGTAGGGGGGGGCAGTTCTTC. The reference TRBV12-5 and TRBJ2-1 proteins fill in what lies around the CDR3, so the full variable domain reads DARVTQTPRHKVTEMGQEVTMRCQPILGHNTVFWYRQTMMQGLELLAYFRNRAPLDDSGMPKDRFSAEMPDATLATLKIQPSEPRDSAVYFCASGIGRGGQFFGPGTRLTVL.